This note documents a single T cell receptor (beta chain) sequence. Antigen unknown. The donors belonged to the roughly 110-subject validation cohort, separate from the roughly 720-subject first cohort. Trimming removed 2 bases at V and 6 bases at J, with 13 bases between. The germline CDR1 and CDR2 sequences are SGHRS and YFSETQ. This CDR3 is built from 14 residues. This entry belongs to a study of cytomegalovirus exposure and HLA in healthy donors. Findings of the study overall: The dataset shows that most TCR sequences were rare, while some public TCRs occurred in many donors. According to reports, the classifier identified cytomegalovirus status with high specificity and sensitivity. According to a later analysis, TCR clusters from the first cohort tended to co-occur in the 120 or so validation repertoires.

Sequencing used immunoSEQ multiplex PCR; TCRdb keeps in-frame clones, though not all of them. Among 71,000 or so clones, 85% to 95% were seen once, and the ten largest hold about 1.5%. This sequence was found in a man aged 18 to 35 in good health and CMV-seropositive. The sequenced sample was PBMCs. This chain joins TRBV5-1 and TRBJ2-3, with TRBD2 as a possible D gene (7 bases). This CDR3 is CASSFPAGADTQYF. The CDR3 DNA reads as TGCGCCAGCAGCTTCCCCGCGGGGGCTGATACGCAGTATTTT.